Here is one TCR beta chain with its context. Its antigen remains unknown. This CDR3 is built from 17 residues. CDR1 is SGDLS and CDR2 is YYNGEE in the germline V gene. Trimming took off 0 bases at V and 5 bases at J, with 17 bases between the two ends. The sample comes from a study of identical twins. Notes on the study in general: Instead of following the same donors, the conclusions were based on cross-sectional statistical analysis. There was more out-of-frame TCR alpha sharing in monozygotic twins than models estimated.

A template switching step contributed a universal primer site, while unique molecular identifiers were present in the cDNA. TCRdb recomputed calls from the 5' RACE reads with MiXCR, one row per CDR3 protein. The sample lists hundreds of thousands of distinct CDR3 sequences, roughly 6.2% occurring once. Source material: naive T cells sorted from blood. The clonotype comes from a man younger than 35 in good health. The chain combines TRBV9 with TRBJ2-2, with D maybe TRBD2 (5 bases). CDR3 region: CASSVGGASLVTGELFF. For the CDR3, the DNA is TGTGCCAGCAGCGTAGGGGGAGCGTCCCTTGTGACCGGGGAGCTGTTTTTT.